A single sample is the source of the 5 T cell receptor beta chains below, sequenced in a study of CD8 T cells in Susac syndrome. RNA totalling 0.5 to 1 ug underwent reverse transcription with random hexamers. TCRdb reanalysed the immunoSEQ multiplex PCR reads using MiXCR and keeps one entry per CDR3 protein. The sample holds over 95,000 distinct CDR3 sequences, around 90% seen once. Specimen: CD8+ T cells from PBMCs. Every receptor here comes from a human donor in good health.

The chain couples TRBV27 to TRBJ1-2; a weak D match, TRBD1 (5 bases). Germline loops: CDR1 MNHEY, CDR2 SMNVEV (reference sequence). Trimming left V 5 bases short and J 4 bases short, with 14 bases between. The length of the CDR3 is 14 residues. The DNA for the CDR3 is TGTGCCAGCAGTCTTGACACGGGGGGCTATGGCTACACCTTC. It yields the protein CASSLDTGGYGYTF.

Note on this clonotype: The germline gene is not matched at one end of the junction; a read error may be the cause. V gene TRBV19 combines with J gene TRBJ2-6; D uncertain. Germline V gives CDR1 LNHDA, CDR2 SQIVND (reference sequence). CDR3 size: 15 residues. CDR3 amino acids: CASSIQAAGDNVLTF. CDR3 DNA sequence: TGTGCCAGTAGTATTCAGGCCGCTGGGGACAACGTCCTGACTTTC.

CDR3 protein: CASRGGPGNTIYF. In nucleotides, the CDR3 is TGTGCCAGCCGCGGGGGGCCTGGAAACACCATATATTTT. V gene TRBV7-6 combines with J gene TRBJ1-3, with TRBD1 as a possible D gene (6 bases). This CDR3 is 13 amino acids long. Germline CDR1 SGHVS, CDR2 FNYEAQ. V lost 8 bases, J lost 2 bases, and 10 bases lay in between.

This chain joins TRBV7-3 and TRBJ1-1, with no clear D. Trimming stripped 2 bases from V and 1 base from J, with 8 bases between. CDR1 and CDR2 (germline): SGHTA, FQGTGA. The CDR3 covers 14 residues. CDR3 sequence reads: CASSLRRANTEAFF. In nucleotides, the CDR3 is TGTGCCAGCAGCTTACGGAGGGCGAACACTGAAGCTTTCTTT.

The rearrangement joins TRBV6-5 to TRBJ1-2; D is perhaps TRBD1 (5 bases). The CDR3 has 15 amino acids. Trimming took 0 bases from V and 8 from J, leaving 16 bases between them. CDR1 is MNHEY, CDR2 SVGAGI, per germline. The CDR3 loop is CASSYSISGPKGYTF. The CDR3 DNA reads as TGTGCCAGCAGTTACTCGATCTCGGGGCCGAAAGGCTACACCTTC.